The 4 T cell receptor beta chains in this list originate from one sample, sequenced in a study of blood T cell repertoires in COVID-19. TCRdb's copy holds only in-frame clones and misses some; the assay was immunoSEQ multiplex PCR. This sample has fewer than 350,000 clones, with around 85% found just once. Sequencing was performed on PBMCs or T cells enriched from blood (not recorded which). The origin of the receptors is a woman aged 30 to 39 who had been exposed to COVID-19.

There are a few counts of this clone. The chain employs TRBV10-3 and TRBJ1-5; TRBD1 aligns across 9 bases. The CDR3 length is 13 residues. V lost 8 bases and J lost 4; bases outside the gene matches: 3. In germline, CDR1 is ENHRY, CDR2 SYGVKD. The CDR3 here is CAIGTGFNQPQHF. In DNA form, the CDR3 reads TGTGCCATCGGGACAGGGTTTAATCAGCCCCAGCATTTT.

This chain joins TRBV9 and TRBJ1-4; 10 bases are a match to TRBD1. Trimming cost V 3 bases and J 7 bases; bases outside gene matches: 3. Germline CDR1 is SGDLS and CDR2 is YYNGEE. This CDR3 is built from 14 residues. The CDR3 protein is CASSAGQGTEKLFF. In nucleotides, the CDR3 is TGTGCCAGCAGCGCGGGACAGGGGACTGAAAAACTGTTTTTT.

CDR3 in DNA: TGTGCCAGCAGCCCGGAGCCCGGGAGCCATCAGCCCCAGCATTTT. Translation gives CASSPEPGSHQPQHF. This chain joins TRBV5-4 and TRBJ1-5; the D is unclear. Germline lookup yields CDR1 SGHNT and CDR2 YYREEE (reference sequence). The CDR3 runs 15 residues. Trimming pared 4 bases from V and 5 bases from J, leaving 16 bases between. Filled out from reference TRBV5-4 and TRBJ1-5, the complete variable domain reads ETGVTQSPTHLIKTRGQQVTLRCSSQSGHNTVSWYQQALGQGPQFIFQYYREEENGRGNFPPRFSGLQFPNYSSELNVNALELDDSALYLCASSPEPGSHQPQHFGDGTRLSIL.

This chain uses TRBV5-6 with TRBJ1-5; the D gene is possibly TRBD1 (5 bases). Trimming took 1 base from V and 4 from J, leaving 9 bases between them. CDR1 and CDR2 from the germline V gene are SGHDT and YYEEEE. This CDR3 region has 14 residues. CDR3 sequence (DNA): TGTGCCAGCAGCTTGACGGGACTGAATCAGCCCCAGCATTTT. It codes for CASSLTGLNQPQHF.